The sequence of this TCR beta chain was determined in a study of CD8+ T cells in alopecia areata. General observations from the study: Scalp samples also contribute reads from the resident alphabeta T cells found in normal skin.

cDNA reverse transcribed from extracted RNA served as the sequencing template. The method was immunoSEQ multiplex PCR; TCRdb's version includes in-frame clones alone and lacks a portion of them. The data hold around 200,000 clones, with around 63% observed a single time. As part of sample collection, lesional scalp punch biopsies and peripheral blood were taken from alopecia areata patients. Details on this clone: Its target is unknown.

CDR1 PRHDT and CDR2 FYEKMQ come from the germline V gene (reference sequence). The V end lost 5 bases, the J end lost 11 bases, and 21 bases lay between the germline ends. The CDR3 contains 14 residues. The specimen comprised CD4+ T cells sorted from blood, sampled at week 0. The TCR originated in a human donor with alopecia areata. This rearrangement joins TRBV13 to TRBJ1-1, with D tentatively TRBD1 (6 bases). The CDR3 sequence: CASSHRILSGVAFF. The CDR3 DNA reads TGTGCCAGCAGCCACCGGATCTTATCAGGGGTGGCTTTCTTT.